Presented here are 19 T cell receptor beta chains from one specimen sequenced in a study of blood T cells in healthy people across ages. Using a J-beta primer mix together with a sample-barcoded 5' primer, a second PCR was run for roughly 7 to 12 cycles. TCRdb used MiXCR to reprocess the 5' RACE reads, holding one entry per CDR3 protein. The sample has about 290,000 distinct CDR3 sequences; less than 30% are singletons. The source material was blood. The receptors originated from a woman between 65 and 79 years old in good health.

The CDR3 sequence: CSARDRQYEQYF. The CDR3 DNA is TGCAGTGCTAGAGATCGACAGTACGAGCAGTACTTC. The gene calls are TRBV20-1 and TRBJ2-7; weak D call: TRBD1 (5 bases). The CDR3 has 12 residues. Germline CDR1 and CDR2: DFQATT and SNEGSKA (reference sequence). The germline V and J ends were trimmed by 0 bases and 4 bases, with 7 bases remaining between them.

This chain joins TRBV27 and TRBJ2-1; D is unresolved. The DNA end is more similar to TRBJ2-7, so the J call may be wrong. The CDR3 totals 15 residues. The germline gives CDR1 MNHEY, CDR2 SMNVEV (reference sequence). The CDR3 DNA reads as TGTGCCAGCAGTTTGGGTAGAGGCTCCCTGTACGAGCAGTACTTC. Translation: CASSLGRGSLYEQYF.

The chain couples TRBV6-5 to TRBJ1-1, with D uncertain. Looked up from germline, CDR1 is MNHEY and CDR2 is SVGAGI. V was shortened by 4 bases and J by 4 bases, with 13 bases between the two germline ends. The CDR3 totals 14 residues. CDR3 in DNA: TGTGCCAGCAGTTCGCGCGTGTGGGGCACTGAAGCTTTCTTT. Its protein is CASSSRVWGTEAFF.

This clonotype was observed a few times. CDR3 in amino acids: CASSFALQFPQPQHF. The CDR3 DNA reads as TGTGCCAGCAGTTTTGCCCTCCAATTTCCTCAGCCCCAGCATTTT. The V call is TRBV28, the J call TRBJ1-5; no clear D. V shed 3 bases and J shed 6 bases, with 15 bases lying between them. This CDR3 has 15 amino acids. Per the germline V gene, CDR1 is MDHEN and CDR2 is SYDVKM.

On this clonotype: Compared with germline, one end of the junction differs, possibly owing to a read error. The CDR3 DNA reads TGCGCCAGCAGTCAATCGACGGGAGATCAGCCCGAAAAACCGTTTTTT. Amino acids: CASSQSTGDQPEKPFF. The rearrangement joins TRBV23-1 to TRBJ1-4; no firm D call. TRBV23-1 is annotated as an ORF whose role is uncertain. There are 16 residues in the CDR3.

The chain employs TRBV6-5 and TRBJ2-2; TRBD2 agrees at 9 bases. CDR1 is MNHEY and CDR2 is SVGAGI in the germline V gene. V shed 2 bases, J shed 13 bases, and the junction held 17 bases outside the gene matches. The CDR3 is 17 amino acids. The CDR3 nucleotides are TGTGCCAGCAGTTACCCCCGGGCGGCGGGAGGGCCTTCCGCGCTGTTTTTT. Translating it yields CASSYPRAAGGPSALFF.

The gene calls are TRBV9 and TRBJ1-3, with 7 bases that match TRBD1. Germline trimming cut 2 bases from V and 0 bases from J; bases unmatched to any gene: 5. CDR1 and CDR2 (germline): SGDLS, YYNGEE. This CDR3 is built from 16 residues. CDR3 protein: CASSVQQGISGNTIYF. CDR3 DNA sequence: TGTGCCAGCAGCGTGCAACAGGGGATCTCTGGAAACACCATATATTTT.

This clonotype was counted only a few times. The V call is TRBV3-1, the J call TRBJ2-5, with TRBD2 matching 9 bases. The J call may be in error: the DNA end matches TRBJ2-7 better. The CDR3 is 13 residues long. Germline V gives CDR1 LGHDT, CDR2 YNNKEL (reference sequence). The CDR3 here is CASSLAGVYEQYF. In nucleotides, the CDR3 is TGTGCCAGCAGCCTAGCGGGAGTCTACGAGCAGTACTTC.

The table lists this clonotype with many counts. V is TRBV7-9 and J is TRBJ2-3; 7 nucleotides agree with TRBD2. Germline V gene lookup returns CDR1 SEHNR and CDR2 FQNEAQ (reference sequence). The CDR3 loop spans 17 amino acids. V shed 6 bases and J 2 bases; nucleotides not matched to a gene: 14. The DNA of the CDR3 is TGTGCCAGCAGTCGCGGACTAGTCGTCCTTGACACAGATACGCAGTATTTT. Translating it yields CASSRGLVVLDTDTQYF.

The chain links TRBV20-1 to TRBJ2-5, with D tentatively TRBD1 or TRBD2 (7 bases each). CDR3 length equals 14 residues. Germline V CDR1 and CDR2: DFQATT, SNEGSKA (reference sequence). The ends were cut back, 5 bases at V and 2 bases at J, with 15 bases in the middle. CDR3 sequence reads: CSAGRGQPQETQYF. In DNA, the CDR3 is TGCAGTGCTGGGAGGGGGCAGCCGCAAGAGACCCAGTACTTC.

To note about this clonotype: This may stem from a read error, because a much larger clone lies one nucleotide away. The chain recombines TRBV5-6 with TRBJ2-1; D not resolved. This CDR3 comprises 13 residues. V dropped 4 bases and J dropped 12 bases, with 17 bases sitting between them. CDR1 and CDR2 (germline): SGHDT, YYEEEE. The CDR3 region is CASSLILNSGQFF. The CDR3 coding sequence is TGTGCCAGCAGCCTAATACTCAACTCAGGGCAGTTCTTC.

This rearrangement joins TRBV3-1 to TRBJ1-1; D uncertain. The V end lost 1 base, the J end lost 5 bases, and 14 bases lay between the germline ends. This CDR3 is built from 15 residues. Germline CDR1 reads LGHDT; CDR2 reads YNNKEL (reference sequence). The CDR3 is CASSQGAILITEAFF. The CDR3 DNA sequence: TGTGCCAGCAGCCAAGGGGCTATCCTCATAACTGAAGCTTTCTTT.

The sample holds a few counts of this clonotype. The V call is TRBV4-1, the J call TRBJ2-5; TRBD2 might be the D (5 bases). The germline V and J ends were trimmed by 4 bases and 1 base, with 13 bases remaining between them. The CDR3 totals 15 residues. Per the germline V gene, CDR1 is MGHRA and CDR2 is YSYEKL. Written as DNA, the CDR3 is TGCGCCAGCAGCCCTACTCGGACTGGCCAAGAGACCCAGTACTTC. Protein product: CASSPTRTGQETQYF.

Regarding this clonotype: A much larger clone sits a single nucleotide away, making a read error possible. The chain links TRBV7-2 to TRBJ2-5, with D perhaps TRBD1 or TRBD2 (6 bases each). Trimming left V 10 bases short and J 4 bases short, with 22 bases between. This CDR3 contains 15 residues. In germline, CDR1 is SGHTA, CDR2 FQGNSA. CDR3 coding DNA: TGTGCCAACAGGCCAGGGGACTTCCAAGGAGAGACCCAGTACTTC. This sequence encodes CANRPGDFQGETQYF. Combining the CDR3 with reference TRBV7-2 and TRBJ2-5 gives the whole variable domain GAGVSQSPSNKVTEKGKDVELRCDPISGHTALYWYRQSLGQGLEFLIYFQGNSAPDKSGLPSDRFSAERTGGSVSTLTIQRTQQEDSAVYLCANRPGDFQGETQYFGPGTRLLVL.

V and J are TRBV3-1 and TRBJ1-2; TRBD1 aligns across 7 bases. Looked up from germline, CDR1 is LGHDT and CDR2 is YNNKEL (reference sequence). Unmatched junction bases numbered 17, after V lost 10 bases and J lost 6 bases. The length of the CDR3 is 15 residues. The CDR3 nucleotides are TGTGCCAACGGCCAAGATCCTCGACAGGGAGATGGCTACACCTTC. This translates into CANGQDPRQGDGYTF.

V gene TRBV20-1 combines with J gene TRBJ2-7; TRBD2 aligns across 9 bases. With 0 bases clipped from V and 7 bases from J, the junction kept 4 bases outside the gene matches. The CDR3 runs to 13 residues. From germline, CDR1 is DFQATT and CDR2 SNEGSKA (reference sequence). DNA of the CDR3: TGCAGTGCTAGAGATGCACTAGCGGGTGAGCAGTACTTC. Its translation: CSARDALAGEQYF.

The gene calls are TRBV6-1 and TRBJ2-5, with a weak D call TRBD2 (6 bases). Germline V gene data show CDR1 as MNHNS and CDR2 as SASEGT. V dropped 8 bases and J dropped 4 bases, with 17 bases sitting between them. This CDR3 contains 14 residues. CDR3 protein: CASLRSGVGETQYF. DNA of the CDR3: TGTGCCAGCCTGAGGTCGGGAGTGGGAGAGACCCAGTACTTC.

This clonotype was observed a few times. The chain carries TRBV6-5 and TRBJ2-7; 10 nucleotides match TRBD1. With 10 bases clipped from V and 6 bases from J, the junction kept 9 bases outside the gene matches. CDR3 size: 13 residues. CDR1 MNHEY and CDR2 SVGAGI come from the germline V gene. The CDR3 spells CATGGTGEPEQYF. As DNA, the CDR3 is TGTGCCACCGGGGGGACAGGGGAGCCCGAGCAGTACTTC.

There are a few counts of this clonotype. The V call is TRBV7-2, the J call TRBJ2-3, with no clear D. Germline V CDR1 and CDR2: SGHTA, FQGNSA. V lost 5 bases, J lost 3 bases, and 6 bases lay in between. There are 12 residues in the CDR3. CDR3 in amino acids: CASSRYTDTQYF. Here the CDR3 DNA reads TGTGCCAGCAGCCGTTATACAGATACGCAGTATTTT.